The following is a TCR beta chain sequence with its context. The table lists this clonotype with many counts. The antigen it recognizes is unknown. Base qualities are not provided; no much larger clone lies one nucleotide away. These data are taken from a study of CD8+CD57+ T cells in acquired aplastic anemia (dated by TCRdb to the late 2010s). Background for the entire study: On average, sorted CD4+ and CD8+ cells yielded 3 to 4 ug of extracted DNA, with a range of roughly 0.19 to 27.4 ug. For healthy donor samples, the average read count was around 9.8 million for CD4+ cells and roughly 12 million for CD8+ cells. Study-wide conclusions, independent of this receptor: Patients and healthy controls showed no significant difference in CD8+ Simpson's diversity (P=0.060). Roughly 29 CD8+ CDR3 sequences were shared between patients and controls but appeared highly expressed in patients and within their immunodominant clones.

In the study, sorted CD4+ and CD8+ blood T cells from patients with severe aplastic anemia and from healthy subjects underwent deep sequencing of TCR repertoires. Ficoll-Paque density gradient centrifugation was used to isolate peripheral blood mononuclear cells. CD4+ and CD8+ T cells were sorted by FACS or magnetic beads before DNA extraction. Per the germline V gene, MGHRA is the CDR1 and YSYEKL is the CDR2. The CDR3 runs 15 amino acids, cysteine and phenylalanine included. The DNA shown is the 45-base CDR3, in frame from base 1. From V the trimming removes 4 bases and from J it removes 5 bases, while the gene matches leave 7 bases of the junction unaccounted for. Profiling of TCR beta VDJ combinations and CDR3 sequences used genomic DNA as the template. TCR repertoire sequencing was run on an Illumina HiSeq 2000. Under the source paper's analysis protocol: Repertoires were assessed using TRBV/TRBJ rearrangement plots, CDR3 size and DJ length profiles, and Simpson's diversity index. The most abundant DNA sequence in the deep sequencing data was taken as the immunodominant clone. CDR3 amino acid sequences were checked for sharing across subjects and were also compared against the VDJdb database and published repertoires. TCRdb took the public reads, trimmed them with fastp at Q25, ran MiXCR for clone calling and kept in-frame beta chains. A single entry per CDR3 protein holds the most common genes and DNA from its merged rows. These V and J calls are TCRdb output, not the study's own analysis. The table for this sample lists approximately 81,000 distinct CDR3 sequences; approximately 46% of them were counted only once. The ten top clones hold around 63% of the sample.

Sequencing used sorted CD4+, CD8+, or CD8+CD57+ T cells (not recorded which) from PBMCs. The TCR comes from a human donor in good health, serving as a control. The chain couples TRBV4-1 to TRBJ1-2; TRBD1 matches 10 bases in the middle. For the CDR3, the sequence is CASSPGQGILYGYTF. The nucleotide sequence reads TGCGCCAGCAGCCCGGGACAGGGGATTCTTTATGGCTACACCTTC.